This T cell receptor beta chain was identified during a study of blood T cells in healthy people across ages. Study overall: Capture via template switching afforded approximately one barcoded beta molecule per two T cells. Study-wide findings and caveats: Because donor CMV status was unknown, expanded clonotype changes were possibly confounded.

Then a second PCR, running about 6 to 11 cycles, was carried out with a sample-barcoded 5' primer and a J-beta primer mix. A tag from a template-switch adaptor with 12 random nucleotides marked each cDNA molecule. TCRdb redid the calling of the 5' RACE reads with MiXCR, one entry per CDR3 protein. In the table there are a few hundred thousand distinct CDR3 sequences, 27% of which are singletons. This clonotype was seen more than once but under ten times. What it binds is unknown. This sequence was found in a woman between 65 and 79 years old in good health. The sequencing sample was made of blood.

The CDR3 DNA sequence: TGTGCCATCAGTGAGTCGACTAGCGGCAAAAACATTCAGTACTTC. Amino acids: CAISESTSGKNIQYF. The J gene is TRBJ2-4, the V gene TRBV10-3; 9 positions match TRBD2. Germline V gene lookup returns CDR1 ENHRY and CDR2 SYGVKD. CDR3 length equals 15 residues. Trimming at V came to 0 bases and at J to 3 bases, leaving 0 bases not matched to a gene.